A single sample gave rise to the 3 T cell receptor beta chains below, sequenced in a study of blood T cells in healthy people across ages. Sample-barcoded 5' priming and a J-beta primer mix drove a second PCR of about 6 to 11 cycles. TCRdb re-called the 5' RACE reads with MiXCR, one entry per CDR3 protein. The table records 790,000 or so distinct CDR3 sequences, around 50% of them present only once. Source material: blood. All receptors derive from a man in his forties or fifties in good health.

V usage is TRBV5-1 and J usage is TRBJ1-4; D might be TRBD1 (6 bases). This CDR3 contains 16 residues. Germline V lookup: CDR1 SGHRS, CDR2 YFSETQ. V gave up 0 bases and J gave up 8 bases, with 17 bases separating them. CDR3 region: CASSLGDPGAWEKLFF. DNA for the CDR3: TGCGCCAGCAGCTTGGGAGATCCGGGGGCTTGGGAAAAACTGTTTTTT.

Only one count was recorded for this clonotype. The chain is built from TRBV6-1 and TRBJ1-5; no definite D call. Germline V gene sequence: CDR1 MNHNS, CDR2 SASEGT. V was cut by 4 bases and J by 9 bases, with 13 bases left in between. There are 13 residues in the CDR3. The CDR3 loop reads CASSAGYGWPQHF. Here the CDR3 DNA reads TGTGCCAGCAGTGCTGGGTACGGGTGGCCCCAGCATTTT.

The chain uses TRBV4-2 and TRBJ2-1; TRBD2 matches 11 bases. The length of the CDR3 is 16 residues. Per the germline V gene, CDR1 is LGHNA and CDR2 is YNFKEQ. With 1 base clipped from V and 5 bases from J, the junction kept 4 bases outside the gene matches. The CDR3 DNA reads as TGTGCCAGCAGCCAAGCATTTAGCGGGAGGGACAATGAGCAGTTCTTC. It translates to CASSQAFSGRDNEQFF.